This T cell receptor beta chain was sequenced for a study of long-term antiretroviral therapy in people with HIV. Study conclusions and caveats: After ART, diversity increased yet remained lower than transplant donor controls. The ART regimens used between 2004 and 2017 may be less effective than current ones. ART adherence, viral resistance and therapy changes were undocumented.

This CDR3 is 14 amino acids long. Trimming cost V 2 bases and J 3 bases, with 11 bases left between them. Germline V gene data show CDR1 as SEHNR and CDR2 as FQNEAQ (reference sequence). An immunoSEQ assay, version v3.0, was performed at survey level. Libraries were prepared by immunoSEQ multiplex PCR; TCRdb keeps only in-frame clonotypes and omits some of them. The sample lists 17,000 or so clones; approximately 95% were seen once. Every donor had one or more pre-ART and two or more post-ART PBMC samples. This clone was observed a single time. Antigen unknown. The chain combines TRBV7-9 with TRBJ2-7; D not resolved. The specimen was unsorted PBMCs, collected 10.4 years after starting antiretroviral therapy. The sequence came from a man aged 25 to 40 with HIV. The CDR3 region has the DNA TGTGCCAGCAGCTTAAGGCCGGGCCGCTACGAGCAGTACTTC. Translation gives CASSLRPGRYEQYF.